Each of the 24 T cell receptor beta chains below was sequenced from the same sample in a study of human T cells and chemical hapten exposure. TCRdb re-called the RACE reads through MiXCR, storing one row per CDR3 protein. The sample yields 380,000 or so distinct CDR3 sequences, nearly 5% seen once. Time point here: patch test 1, 2 weeks after DPC sensitization. The treatment here: therapeutic diphenylcyclopropenone sensitization with weekly scalp DPC. Sequencing used whole blood, obtained in connection with sensitization to the hapten diphenylcyclopropenone (DPC). The source of these receptors is a woman between 50 and 59 years old with alopecia areata. Some clones in this sample may be carry-over from other donors' samples.

Only a few counts were recorded for this clonotype. V usage is TRBV2 and J usage is TRBJ1-6; perhaps TRBD1 as D (5 bases). The CDR3 covers 13 residues. Germline lookup yields CDR1 SNHLY and CDR2 FYNNEI. V lost 7 bases to trimming and J lost 9 bases, with 13 bases between them. This chain's CDR3 is CASNYNQGSPLHF. CDR3 nucleotide sequence: TGTGCCAGCAACTACAATCAGGGTTCACCCCTCCACTTT.

This clonotype was seen more than once but under ten times. V usage is TRBV30 and J usage is TRBJ1-5; D is unclear. Trimming removed 0 bases at V and 0 bases at J, with 6 bases between. This CDR3 has 14 amino acids. Germline lookup yields CDR1 GTSNPN and CDR2 SVGIG (reference sequence). The CDR3 here is CAWSVHPSNQPQHF. The CDR3 coding sequence is TGTGCCTGGAGTGTTCACCCTAGCAATCAGCCCCAGCATTTT.

The J gene is TRBJ2-7, the V gene TRBV6-5, with D uncertain. The CDR3 consists of 11 residues. Per the germline V gene, CDR1 is MNHEY and CDR2 is SVGAGI. The V and J ends lost 6 bases and 6 bases respectively, with 9 bases between them. In nucleotides, the CDR3 is TGTGCCAGCAGCCTGTTACTCGAGCAGTACTTC. Its translation is CASSLLLEQYF.

Ten or more counts support this clonotype. The V and J genes are TRBV7-9 and TRBJ1-4, with D perhaps TRBD1 (5 bases). Germline V gene lookup returns CDR1 SEHNR and CDR2 FQNEAQ (reference sequence). Between the trimmed V and J ends, which lost 4 bases and 6 bases, there was a span of 9 bases. This CDR3 is 13 amino acids long. The CDR3 DNA sequence: TGTGCCAGCAGCTCGCCGGGGGATGAAAAACTGTTTTTT. Protein: CASSSPGDEKLFF.

The sample holds many counts of this clonotype. This chain links TRBV6-5 with TRBJ1-3, with D possibly TRBD1 on 5 matching bases. The CDR3 has 14 amino acids. The germline V gene has CDR1 MNHEY and CDR2 SVGAGI. The ends were cut back, 6 bases at V and 2 bases at J, with 11 bases in the middle. This CDR3 reads CASSSPGPGNTIYF. CDR3 bases: TGTGCCAGCAGCTCTCCAGGGCCTGGAAACACCATATATTTT.

The J gene is TRBJ2-3, the V gene TRBV20-1; 8 nucleotides match TRBD1. There are 14 residues in the CDR3. Germline V gene lookup returns CDR1 DFQATT and CDR2 SNEGSKA (reference sequence). V was clipped by 6 bases and J by 4 bases; unmatched bases: 9. Here the CDR3 DNA reads TGCAGTGCCCGGGACAGGTGGAAGTCAGATACGCAGTATTTT. Residues: CSARDRWKSDTQYF.

This clonotype was seen ten or more times. The rearrangement uses TRBV7-2 and TRBJ2-3; no clear D gene. Germline values: CDR1 SGHTA, CDR2 FQGNSA. The CDR3 consists of 14 residues. Trimming pared 1 base from V and 2 bases from J, leaving 7 bases between. CDR3 nucleotides: TGTGCCAGCAGCTTAGTAGCTTACACAGATACGCAGTATTTT. Protein product: CASSLVAYTDTQYF. The full variable domain, in which reference TRBV7-2 and TRBJ2-3 provide the parts outside the CDR3, is GAGVSQSPSNKVTEKGKDVELRCDPISGHTALYWYRQSLGQGLEFLIYFQGNSAPDKSGLPSDRFSAERTGGSVSTLTIQRTQQEDSAVYLCASSLVAYTDTQYFGPGTRLTVL.

The chain joins TRBV7-8 to TRBJ2-2; D not resolved. Germline V gene sequence: CDR1 SGHVS, CDR2 FQNEAQ. This CDR3 has 15 amino acids. With 5 bases removed from V and 0 bases from J, the gap between germline ends came to 10 bases. The CDR3 DNA reads TGTGCCAGCAGCGCGCTCGGCTCGAACACCGGGGAGCTGTTTTTT. Its protein product is CASSALGSNTGELFF.

This clonotype was seen a few times. The chain uses TRBV5-1 and TRBJ1-5; D remains ambiguous. CDR1 and CDR2 from the germline V gene are SGHRS and YFSETQ. The ends were cut back, 0 bases at V and 8 bases at J, with 9 bases in the middle. The CDR3 sequence is 13 residues long. In nucleotides, the CDR3 is TGCGCCAGCAGCTTGGACAGTTTAGAGCCCCAGCATTTT. Translating it yields CASSLDSLEPQHF.

The genes are TRBV5-6 and TRBJ1-2; 7 bases map to TRBD1. Trimming removed 4 bases from V and 6 bases from J; junction bases left unmatched: 6. Per the germline V gene, CDR1 is SGHDT and CDR2 is YYEEEE. This CDR3 is 13 amino acids long. The CDR3 spells CASSEGAGNGYTF. The CDR3 nucleotides are TGTGCCAGCAGCGAGGGGGCTGGGAATGGCTACACCTTC.

This clonotype was seen many times. The genes are TRBV28 and TRBJ1-4, with no clear D. The germline gives CDR1 MDHEN, CDR2 SYDVKM. Trimming removed 5 bases at V and 1 base at J, with 14 bases between. CDR3 length: 16 residues. CDR3 DNA sequence: TGTGCCAGCAGTCCTGGAGGGCCAAAAACTAATGAAAAACTGTTTTTT. The encoded protein is CASSPGGPKTNEKLFF.

In its sample, this clonotype was seen a few times. This chain joins TRBV3-1 and TRBJ1-2, with D possibly being TRBD1 (6 bases). Germline V gene sequence: CDR1 LGHDT, CDR2 YNNKEL (reference sequence). V was shortened by 0 bases and J by 5 bases, with 13 bases between the two germline ends. This CDR3 has 15 amino acids. CDR3 bases: TGTGCCAGCAGCCAAGATTTGTGGGGGGCGTATGGCTACACCTTC. Its translation: CASSQDLWGAYGYTF.

The gene calls are TRBV10-3 and TRBJ2-7; 8 bases align to TRBD2. The germline gives CDR1 ENHRY, CDR2 SYGVKD. The CDR3 covers 18 residues. V dropped 0 bases and J dropped 3; count of bases not matched to a gene: 13. The CDR3 loop reads CAISESTPSGGMNYEQYF. CDR3 DNA sequence: TGTGCCATCAGTGAGTCGACTCCAAGCGGGGGTATGAACTACGAGCAGTACTTC.

This clonotype was detected many times. This rearrangement joins TRBV29-1 to TRBJ2-3; the D is unclear. The germline V gene encodes CDR1 SQVTM and CDR2 ANQGSEA. The CDR3 extends over 12 amino acids. Trimming removed 6 bases from V and 7 bases from J, with 14 bases in between. As DNA, the CDR3 is TGCAGCGTAGATGAGCTGGCAAATACGCAGTATTTT. Protein sequence: CSVDELANTQYF.

There are many counts of this clonotype. The rearrangement links TRBV6-1 to TRBJ1-1; no reliable D call. Trimming stripped 0 bases from V and 5 bases from J, with 13 bases between. Germline CDR1 reads MNHNS; CDR2 reads SASEGT. The CDR3 totals 15 residues. CDR3 residues: CASSEAQSPWTEAFF. As DNA, the CDR3 is TGTGCCAGCAGTGAAGCCCAGAGCCCGTGGACTGAAGCTTTCTTT.

The rearrangement links TRBV27 to TRBJ2-3, with 8 bases matching TRBD2. CDR3 size: 17 residues. After removal of 4 bases from V and 0 bases from J, the junction contained 9 bases not matched to a gene. CDR1 MNHEY and CDR2 SMNVEV come from the germline V gene (reference sequence). For the CDR3, the DNA is TGTGCCAGCAGTTCCCTAAAACTAGCGGCGAGCACAGATACGCAGTATTTT. Translated: CASSSLKLAASTDTQYF.

This clonotype was observed a handful of times. The chain uses TRBV12-3 or TRBV12-4 and TRBJ2-1; 9 nucleotides align to TRBD1. V lost 6 bases and J lost 9; bases outside the gene matches: 6. This CDR3 region has 13 residues. DNA for the CDR3: TGTGCCAGCAGGCCCCGGGACAGGGTTGAGCAGTTCTTC. Its translation is CASRPRDRVEQFF.

The sample holds many counts of this clonotype. The CDR3 coding sequence is TGTGCCAGCAGCTCGGGACAGGGTAAAAGTGGCTACACCTTC. Protein product: CASSSGQGKSGYTF. The V gene is TRBV7-9, the J gene TRBJ1-2; 9 positions match TRBD1. The CDR3 totals 14 residues. Trimming removed 4 bases from V and 7 bases from J; junction bases left unmatched: 7. Germline loops: CDR1 SEHNR, CDR2 FQNEAQ (reference sequence).

With regard to this clonotype: One end of the junction fails to match germline, which may point to a read error. The chain has TRBV27 and TRBJ1-5; perhaps TRBD1 as D (6 bases). In germline, CDR1 is MNHEY, CDR2 SMNVEV (reference sequence). The CDR3 is 15 amino acids. The CDR3 here is CASSLEQGSNPPQHF. CDR3 sequence (DNA): TGTGCCAGCAGTTTAGAACAGGGAAGCAATCCGCCCCAGCATTTT.

This clonotype occurred many times. The chain joins TRBV7-2 to TRBJ2-2; TRBD2 matches at 8 bases. The CDR3 covers 16 residues. Unmatched junction bases numbered 5, after V lost 4 bases and J lost 1 base. Germline CDR1 and CDR2: SGHTA and FQGNSA. This CDR3 is CASSSKAGVNTGELFF. CDR3 bases: TGTGCCAGCAGCTCAAAAGCGGGAGTGAACACCGGGGAGCTGTTTTTT. The complete variable domain, with remaining parts taken from reference TRBV7-2 and TRBJ2-2, reads GAGVSQSPSNKVTEKGKDVELRCDPISGHTALYWYRQSLGQGLEFLIYFQGNSAPDKSGLPSDRFSAERTGGSVSTLTIQRTQQEDSAVYLCASSSKAGVNTGELFFGEGSRLTVL.

The rearrangement uses TRBV20-1 and TRBJ2-2; the D is unclear. Germline V gene lookup returns CDR1 DFQATT and CDR2 SNEGSKA (reference sequence). The CDR3 has 12 residues. The V and J ends lost 6 bases and 1 base respectively, with 6 bases between them. CDR3 amino acids: CSATVNTGELFF. The CDR3 region has the DNA TGCAGTGCCACAGTGAACACCGGGGAGCTGTTTTTT.

This clonotype was seen at least ten times. The V call is TRBV6-5, the J call TRBJ2-1; 7 positions match TRBD1. Germline CDR1 reads MNHEY; CDR2 reads SVGAGI. V was pared by 6 bases and J by 6 bases, with 11 bases of the junction left unmatched. CDR3 size: 15 residues. The CDR3 region is CASRTPATGPNEQFF. DNA for the CDR3: TGTGCCAGCAGAACCCCCGCGACAGGGCCCAATGAGCAGTTCTTC.

This clonotype came up many times. V and J are TRBV29-1 and TRBJ2-7; tentatively, D is TRBD1 (6 bases). Looked up from germline, CDR1 is SQVTM and CDR2 is ANQGSEA. CDR3 size: 12 residues. The V and J ends lost 5 bases and 1 base respectively, with 9 bases between them. CDR3: CSVFGQSYEQYF. CDR3 DNA sequence: TGCAGCGTTTTCGGACAGTCCTACGAGCAGTACTTC.

This clonotype was counted at least ten times. The CDR3 region has the DNA TGTGCCAGCAGCCCCCATGGCGGGGGGTCGAATGAGCAGTTCTTC. As protein: CASSPHGGGSNEQFF. This chain uses TRBV11-2 with TRBJ2-1, with 8 positions matching TRBD2. CDR3 size: 15 residues. The V gene's germline CDR1 is SGHAT and CDR2 FQNNGV. The trim removed 5 bases at V and 7 bases at J, leaving 10 bases unmatched.